Listed here are 4 T cell receptor beta chains from one sample, sequenced in a study of blood T cell repertoires in COVID-19 (dated by TCRdb to 2020 to 2021). The library was produced with the immunoSEQ multiplex PCR assay. The immuneACCESS repertoire file appears here via TCRdb, limited to in-frame rearrangements. These files lack a portion of the clones; in checked studies, under half of the deficit traces to unresolved V genes, and the cause of the others is not known. Within this sample are around 50,000 clones, with over 65% of them counted one time only. The ten top clones hold under 6% of the sample. The sample comprised peripheral blood. Receptors originate from a human donor in a cohort sampled during active COVID-19.

Written as DNA, the CDR3 is TGTGCCAGCAGTGTTGGGGACACTTTCACCGGGGAGCTGTTTTTT. Its translation: CASSVGDTFTGELFF. This chain joins TRBV2 and TRBJ2-2, with a tentative D call TRBD1 (6 bases). This CDR3 is built from 15 residues. The V and J ends lost 4 bases and 4 bases respectively, with 13 bases between them. Germline-derived CDR1 and CDR2 are SNHLY and FYNNEI. The full variable domain, with the rest looked up from reference TRBV2 and TRBJ2-2, is EPEVTQTPSHQVTQMGQEVILRCVPISNHLYFYWYRQILGQKVEFLVSFYNNEISEKSEIFDDQFSVERPDGSNFTLKIRSTKLEDSAMYFCASSVGDTFTGELFFGEGSRLTVL.

The rearrangement uses TRBV6-5 and TRBJ2-7; 9 positions match TRBD1. V lost 6 bases to trimming and J lost 0 bases; unmatched junction nucleotides: 6. Germline V gene sequence: CDR1 MNHEY, CDR2 SVGAGI. There are 15 residues in the CDR3. CDR3 in DNA: TGTGCCAGCAGGCCCGGACAGGGGAGCTCCTACGAGCAGTACTTC. Translated, it gives CASRPGQGSSYEQYF.

The chain combines TRBV14 with TRBJ2-7; TRBD1 matches 8 bases. V trimming: 1 base; J trimming: 6 bases; junction bases outside the gene matches: 8. CDR1 is SGHDN, CDR2 FVKESK, per germline. The CDR3 totals 15 residues. CDR3 in amino acids: CASSQGSDRGSEQYF. The CDR3, as DNA: TGTGCCAGCAGCCAAGGTTCCGACAGGGGATCCGAGCAGTACTTC.

This clone was observed a single time. The chain is built from TRBV24-1 and TRBJ2-1, with no clear D. CDR3 length equals 16 residues. Deletions cut 0 bases from V and 6 bases from J, with 14 bases between. The germline CDR1 and CDR2 sequences are KGHDR and SFDVKD. The CDR3 sequence is CATSDLKASLGNEQFF. The CDR3 DNA reads as TGTGCCACCAGTGATTTGAAGGCCTCTCTAGGCAATGAGCAGTTCTTC.